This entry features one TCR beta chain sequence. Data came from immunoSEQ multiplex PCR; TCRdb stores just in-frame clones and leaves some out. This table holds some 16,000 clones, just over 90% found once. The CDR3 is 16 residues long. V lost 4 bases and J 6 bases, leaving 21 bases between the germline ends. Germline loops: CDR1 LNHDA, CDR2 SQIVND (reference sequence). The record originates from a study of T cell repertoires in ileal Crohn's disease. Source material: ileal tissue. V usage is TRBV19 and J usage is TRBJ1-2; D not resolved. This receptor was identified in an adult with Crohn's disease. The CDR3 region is CASSTKVGPGIDGYTF. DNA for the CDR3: TGTGCCAGTAGTACAAAGGTGGGCCCCGGTATCGATGGCTACACCTTC.